These 17 T cell receptor beta chains were all obtained from the same sample, sequenced in a study of cytomegalovirus exposure and HLA in healthy donors. PCR involved 60 Vbeta and 13 Jbeta primers. Profiled with immunoSEQ multiplex PCR; TCRdb holds only in-frame clones, not every one. The table has 200,000 to 250,000 clones, about 80% seen once. The sequenced sample consisted of PBMCs. The receptors come from a woman between 40 and 55 years old in good health and CMV-seropositive.

CDR3 sequence reads: CASSPTGEFEKLFF. For the CDR3, the DNA is TGTGCCAGCAGCCCGACAGGGGAGTTTGAAAAACTGTTTTTT. The chain has TRBV7-2 and TRBJ1-4; the match to TRBD1 covers 8 bases. Germline values: CDR1 SGHTA, CDR2 FQGNSA. V was clipped by 5 bases and J by 7 bases; unmatched bases: 6. The CDR3 sequence is 14 residues long.

The chain joins TRBV27 to TRBJ1-2, with D hard to call. This CDR3 is built from 13 residues. Per germline, CDR1 MNHEY and CDR2 SMNVEV (reference sequence). With 2 bases removed from V and 3 bases from J, the gap between germline ends came to 7 bases. The CDR3 DNA sequence: TGTGCCAGCAGTTTACGACGGGACTATGGCTACACCTTC. Translating it yields CASSLRRDYGYTF.

The chain has TRBV11-1 and TRBJ1-1, with D possibly matching TRBD1 (5 bases). CDR1 and CDR2 from the germline V gene are SGHAT and FQDESV (reference sequence). The V end was cut by 5 bases, the J end by 1 base, with 17 bases between. The CDR3 runs 16 residues. CDR3 coding DNA: TGTGCCAGCAGCCTTACTCGGTTACAGGAGAACACTGAAGCTTTCTTT. Protein product: CASSLTRLQENTEAFF.

V gene TRBV30 combines with J gene TRBJ1-1; unclear D gene. V was shortened by 5 bases and J by 0 bases, with 10 bases between the two germline ends. This CDR3 is 13 amino acids long. CDR1 GTSNPN and CDR2 SVGIG come from the germline V gene (reference sequence). The CDR3 DNA reads TGTGCCTGGGAGACACAAATGAACACTGAAGCTTTCTTT. Amino acid sequence: CAWETQMNTEAFF.

The rearrangement uses TRBV9 and TRBJ1-2; weak D call: TRBD1 (6 bases). This CDR3 is 15 amino acids long. Per germline, CDR1 SGDLS and CDR2 YYNGEE. Trimming cost V 0 bases and J 0 bases, with 9 bases left between them. The CDR3 reads CASSVAGTPNYGYTF. Here the CDR3 DNA reads TGTGCCAGCAGCGTAGCCGGGACACCTAACTATGGCTACACCTTC.

This chain joins TRBV6-1 and TRBJ2-2, with D possibly matching TRBD1 (5 bases). Germline assignment: CDR1 MNHNS and CDR2 SASEGT. This CDR3 is 16 amino acids long. V was clipped by 2 bases and J by 0 bases, with 10 bases between them. The CDR3 protein is CASSEFRVSNTGELFF. DNA of the CDR3: TGTGCCAGCAGTGAATTCAGGGTATCGAACACCGGGGAGCTGTTTTTT.

The genes are TRBV9 and TRBJ1-1; D not certain. V gave up 4 bases and J gave up 2 bases, with 9 bases separating them. The CDR3 sequence is 13 residues long. The germline V gene encodes CDR1 SGDLS and CDR2 YYNGEE. In DNA form, the CDR3 reads TGTGCCAGCAGCCCCTCGGGTAACACTGAAGCTTTCTTT. Residues: CASSPSGNTEAFF. Full variable domain (rest looked up from reference TRBV9 and TRBJ1-1): DSGVTQTPKHLITATGQRVTLRCSPRSGDLSVYWYQQSLDQGLQFLIQYYNGEERAKGNILERFSAQQFPDLHSELNLSSLELGDSALYFCASSPSGNTEAFFGQGTRLTVV.

The chain carries TRBV5-1 and TRBJ2-7; TRBD1 agrees at 7 bases. Germline CDR1 is SGHRS and CDR2 is YFSETQ. The CDR3 is 14 residues long. V gave up 4 bases and J gave up 0 bases; unmatched junction bases: 4. For the CDR3, the DNA is TGCGCCAGCAGCCAGGACAGGTTCTCCTACGAGCAGTACTTC. It is translated as CASSQDRFSYEQYF.

The chain employs TRBV9 and TRBJ2-5, with 11 bases identical to TRBD2. V lost 0 bases, J lost 0 bases, and 13 bases stayed unmatched. The CDR3 contains 20 residues. The germline CDR1 and CDR2 sequences are SGDLS and YYNGEE. The DNA for the CDR3 is TGTGCCAGCAGCGTAGGCTCTAGCGGGGGGCTCCACTGGTACCAAGAGACCCAGTACTTC. Residues: CASSVGSSGGLHWYQETQYF.

The chain carries TRBV2 and TRBJ1-1; 10 nucleotides align to TRBD1. This CDR3 is built from 15 residues. The germline gives CDR1 SNHLY, CDR2 FYNNEI. The ends lost 6 bases at V and 0 bases at J; junction bases unmatched: 4. The CDR3 is CASRGTGAMNTEAFF. The CDR3 region has the DNA TGTGCCAGCAGGGGGACAGGGGCCATGAACACTGAAGCTTTCTTT.

The chain couples TRBV18 to TRBJ2-7; 9 bases align to TRBD2. Per the germline V gene, CDR1 is KGHSH and CDR2 is LQKENI. The trim removed 8 bases at V and 4 bases at J, leaving 6 bases unmatched. The CDR3 contains 13 residues. CDR3 in amino acids: CASTSGGQYEQYF. The DNA for the CDR3 is TGTGCCAGCACCAGCGGGGGGCAATACGAGCAGTACTTC.

The rearrangement uses TRBV10-2 and TRBJ1-5, with D possibly being TRBD1 (5 bases). Trimming pared 3 bases from V and 5 bases from J, leaving 14 bases between. Germline V lookup: CDR1 WSHSY, CDR2 SAAADI. The CDR3 is made up of 15 amino acids. This chain's CDR3 is CASSDLRGGYQPQHF. The CDR3 bases are TGCGCCAGCAGTGATTTGCGGGGGGGTTATCAGCCCCAGCATTTT.

The gene calls are TRBV6-6 and TRBJ2-7, with D possibly being TRBD1 (6 bases). CDR3 length equals 12 residues. Germline V gives CDR1 MNHNY, CDR2 SVGAGI (reference sequence). Trimming removed 5 bases at V and 9 bases at J, with 14 bases between. CDR3 in amino acids: CASSHTAGVQYF. In DNA, the CDR3 is TGTGCCAGCAGTCATACGGCAGGGGTGCAGTACTTC.

The chain joins TRBV4-3 to TRBJ2-1, with D possibly matching TRBD1 (5 bases). Trimming removed 0 bases from V and 1 base from J, with 10 bases in between. The CDR3 consists of 16 residues. Germline assignment: CDR1 LGHNA and CDR2 YSLEER. CDR3 loop: CASSQDPQGSYNEQFF. CDR3 DNA sequence: TGCGCCAGCAGCCAAGATCCTCAGGGTTCCTACAATGAGCAGTTCTTC.

V gene TRBV19 combines with J gene TRBJ2-2; 9 positions match TRBD2. V lost 3 bases, J lost 0 bases, and 8 bases stayed unmatched. Germline loops: CDR1 LNHDA, CDR2 SQIVND (reference sequence). CDR3 length: 18 residues. For the CDR3, the DNA is TGTGCCAGTAGTATGGGGTGGGGACTAGCAACGAACACCGGGGAGCTGTTTTTT. Its translation is CASSMGWGLATNTGELFF.

The chain employs TRBV23-1 and TRBJ2-5, with D possibly matching TRBD2 (5 bases). TRBV23-1 is recorded as an ORF, its role being uncertain. The V gene lost 6 bases and the J gene lost 2 bases, with 16 bases spanning the gap. The CDR3 has 15 residues. This chain's CDR3 is CASRLTSRTQETQYF. The CDR3 bases are TGCGCCAGCAGACTTACTTCGAGGACTCAAGAGACCCAGTACTTC.

The CDR3 DNA sequence: TGCGCCAGCAGCCAAGGCCGTGACAGGGGGCTTGATACGCAGTATTTT. This sequence encodes CASSQGRDRGLDTQYF. The gene calls are TRBV4-1 and TRBJ2-3; TRBD1 agrees at 10 bases. The germline V gene has CDR1 MGHRA and CDR2 YSYEKL. J gave up 6 bases and V 1 base, and 7 bases lay outside the gene matches. CDR3 length: 16 residues.